The TCR beta chain under discussion was sequenced for a study of T-cell reconstitution after alpha-beta-depleted transplantation in children. Broader study findings: Most T-cell counts and diversity one year after the transplant came from T cells that were newly produced. The origin of alpha-beta T cells about two months after transplant was reportedly several hundred expanded graft clones.

In its sample, this clonotype was seen many times. What it binds is not known. Unique molecular identifiers were built into the TCRbeta library. TCRdb re-analysed the PCR reads in MiXCR, keeping a single row per CDR3 protein. The sample holds about 490,000 distinct CDR3 sequences; under 12% are singletons and the top ten take about 2%. CDR3 length: 15 residues. In germline, CDR1 is SGHRS, CDR2 YFSETQ. V was shortened by 3 bases and J by 3 bases, with 16 bases between the two germline ends. The source of this sequence is a child aged 2 to 10 with inherited bone marrow failure, due to receive a stem cell transplant. J is TRBJ2-7 and V is TRBV5-1; maybe TRBD2 (6 bases). The sequences come from PBMCs, collected before TCRalphabeta/CD19-depleted stem cell transplant. The CDR3 DNA follows: TGCGCCAGCAGCTCAATGGAGGGGCTGTTCTACGAGCAGTACTTC. It specifies CASSSMEGLFYEQYF.